Below, one T cell receptor beta chain is given with its context. Generated by immunoSEQ multiplex PCR, the TCRdb table keeps only in-frame clones and is missing some. The table lists 210,000 or so clones, about 80% of them singletons, with less than 2% in the top ten. The data belong to a study of blood T cell repertoires in COVID-19. The wider study: Sources were T cells, B-cell-depleted T cells, or PBMCs; the material itself was cDNA or gDNA.

CDR1 is SEHNR and CDR2 is FQNEAQ in the germline V gene (reference sequence). CDR3 length: 16 residues. V was clipped by 4 bases and J by 2 bases, with 17 bases between them. The clonotype comes from a man in his sixties who had recovered from COVID-19. The V call is TRBV7-9, the J call TRBJ1-1; no clear D. Input material: PBMCs or T cells enriched from blood (not recorded which). CDR3 in amino acids: CASSSPERSVNTEAFF. CDR3 nucleotide sequence: TGTGCCAGCAGCTCCCCCGAGAGGTCGGTAAACACTGAAGCTTTCTTT.